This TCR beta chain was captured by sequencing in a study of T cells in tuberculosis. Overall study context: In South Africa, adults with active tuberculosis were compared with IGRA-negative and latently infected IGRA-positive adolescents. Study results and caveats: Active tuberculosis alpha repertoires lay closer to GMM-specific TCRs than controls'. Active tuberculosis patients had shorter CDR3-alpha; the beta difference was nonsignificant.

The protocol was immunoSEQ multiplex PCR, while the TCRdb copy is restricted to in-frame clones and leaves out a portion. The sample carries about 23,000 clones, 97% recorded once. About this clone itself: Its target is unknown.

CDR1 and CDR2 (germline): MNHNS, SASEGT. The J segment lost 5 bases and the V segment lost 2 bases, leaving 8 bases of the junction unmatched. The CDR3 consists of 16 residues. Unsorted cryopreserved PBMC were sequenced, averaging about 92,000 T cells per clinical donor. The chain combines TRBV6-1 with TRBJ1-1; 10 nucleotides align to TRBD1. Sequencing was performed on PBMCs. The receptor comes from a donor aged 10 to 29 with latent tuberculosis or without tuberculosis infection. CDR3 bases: TGTGCCAGCAGTGAATGGACGGGACAGGGGTGGACTGAAGCTTTCTTT. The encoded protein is CASSEWTGQGWTEAFF.